This TCR delta chain is drawn from a study of γδ T cells in repeated Plasmodium falciparum infection. This CDR3 contains 19 residues. Germline values: CDR1 TSWWSYY, CDR2 QGS. J was trimmed by 3 bases and V by 9 bases; bases with no gene match: 24. TCRdb reanalyzed the multiplex PCR reads using CATT. The sample holds roughly 90,000 delta-chain clones, over 0.9% seen once. Vgamma9/Vdelta2+ and Vdelta2-negative gammadelta T cells were flow-sorted from PBMC for bulk sequencing. Comment on this clone: A far bigger clonotype differs at one base, so this is likely a read error. The same CDR3 arises from other DNA sequences in this sample as well.

Sequencing used gamma-delta T cells from blood. J is TRDJ1 and V is TRDV1, with 8 bases lining up with TRDD3. TCRdb offers no J gene call, so here the DNA was matched to germline to obtain one. This receptor was taken from a pool of human donors (malaria-infected and uninfected, not separated). The DNA for the CDR3 is TGTGCTCTCCGGGCTGTTCGATCCGTACTGGGGGTAGGCCCCGATAAACTCATCTTT. Translated, it gives CALRAVRSVLGVGPDKLIF.